The T cell receptor (beta chain) under discussion was sequenced for a study of blood T cell repertoires in COVID-19. The germline V gene encodes CDR1 LNHDA and CDR2 SQIVND (reference sequence). CDR3 length: 14 amino acids. V was trimmed by 5 bases and J by 4 bases, leaving 14 bases between them. Original processing notes: Reference gene primer amplification in the assay estimated nucleated cell counts. Libraries were prepared by immunoSEQ multiplex PCR; TCRdb keeps only in-frame clonotypes and omits some of them. For V, J and clone size, that table is used; D and trimming come from the DNA. Among about 95,000 clones, around 87% were seen once, and the ten largest hold roughly a sixth.

Material: peripheral blood. The chain joins TRBV19 to TRBJ1-1; no reliable D call. This receptor was taken from a human donor in a cohort sampled during active COVID-19. The CDR3 loop reads CASSPNGVGTEAFF. As DNA, the CDR3 is TGTGCCAGTAGTCCCAACGGGGTGGGCACTGAAGCTTTCTTT.